This T cell receptor (beta chain) was recovered during a study of blood T cell repertoires in COVID-19. V dropped 4 bases and J dropped 2; count of bases not matched to a gene: 6. The length of the CDR3 is 15 residues. The germline V gene encodes CDR1 SGHAT and CDR2 FQNNGV. Source study methods: Reference gene primer amplification gave estimated nucleated cell counts. Profiled with immunoSEQ multiplex PCR; TCRdb holds only in-frame clones, not every one. The DNA gave D and trimming, while V, J and clone size come from that table. The sample yields roughly 380,000 clones, over 85% seen once. While infection was still active, Seattle patients were enrolled and then followed longitudinally.

The sequence came from a woman aged 60-75 years with COVID-19, enrolled during active disease. Sequencing was performed on peripheral blood. This sequence joins TRBV11-2 and TRBJ2-3, with 7 bases matching TRBD2. The CDR3 nucleotides read TGTGCCAGCAGCTGGGGCGCGGGGGACACAGATACGCAGTATTTT. Amino acid sequence: CASSWGAGDTDTQYF.